The 26 T cell receptor beta chains in this list originate from one sample, sequenced in a study of breast tumors, draining lymph nodes, adjacent tissues. TCRdb reprocessed the multiplex PCR reads with MiXCR, giving one entry per CDR3 protein. The sample lists roughly 130,000 distinct CDR3 sequences, 30% to 35% seen once, with around 2.5% in the top ten. Breast cancer patients provided tissue from their axillary draining lymph nodes. Sequencing was done on a sample of axillary lymph node tissue. The receptors were sampled from a female donor with breast cancer. Some clones in this sample may be carry-over from other donors' samples.

Many counts were recorded for this clonotype. This chain joins TRBV4-1 and TRBJ1-4, with 7 bases aligning to TRBD1. V lost 4 bases to trimming and J lost 0 bases; unmatched junction nucleotides: 2. The CDR3 runs 15 residues. CDR1 and CDR2 from the germline V gene are MGHRA and YSYEKL. Written as DNA, the CDR3 is TGCGCCAGCAGCCTTCAGGGGGCAACTAATGAAAAACTGTTTTTT. Translating it yields CASSLQGATNEKLFF.

The sample holds many counts of this clonotype. The J gene is TRBJ2-2, the V gene TRBV5-1; TRBD1 agrees at 10 bases. The CDR3 has 16 amino acids. Looked up from germline, CDR1 is SGHRS and CDR2 is YFSETQ. Trimming removed 7 bases from V and 2 bases from J; junction bases left unmatched: 8. CDR3 sequence: CASGDRGRFNTGELFF. CDR3 bases: TGCGCCAGCGGGGACAGGGGCCGATTTAACACCGGGGAGCTGTTTTTT.

This clonotype was observed many times. The chain is built from TRBV20-1 and TRBJ1-2, with 8 bases lining up with TRBD1. This CDR3 has 14 residues. Germline V gene data show CDR1 as DFQATT and CDR2 as SNEGSKA (reference sequence). V was pared by 2 bases and J by 7 bases, with 9 bases of the junction left unmatched. As DNA, the CDR3 is TGCAGTGCTAGACCGGGACAGGATACAATTGGCTACACCTTC. Protein sequence: CSARPGQDTIGYTF.

V usage is TRBV5-1 and J usage is TRBJ1-3; D not resolved. This CDR3 comprises 16 residues. The germline V and J ends were trimmed by 5 bases and 4 bases, with 19 bases remaining between them. Germline V gene data show CDR1 as SGHRS and CDR2 as YFSETQ. DNA for the CDR3: TGCGCCAGCAGGACTGAAGTGATCACCTCCGGAAACACCATATATTTT. It yields the protein CASRTEVITSGNTIYF.

Worth noting for this clonotype: Given the absence of the conserved phenylalanine or tryptophan at the CDR3 end, a read error is likely. The rearrangement links TRBV9 to TRBJ2-4; 7 bases are shared with TRBD2. V lost 5 bases to trimming and J lost 6 bases; unmatched junction nucleotides: 5. Germline V gene lookup returns CDR1 SGDLS and CDR2 YYNGEE. The CDR3 runs 13 residues. CDR3 bases: TGTGCCAGCAGTGTTGGCGGGAGAAACATTCAGTACTCC. Translating gives CASSVGGRNIQYS.

Details on this clonotype: An end of the junction differs from the germline gene, which may be a read error. The J gene is TRBJ2-5, the V gene TRBV6-5; D is possibly TRBD1 or TRBD2 (5 bases each). The germline V gene has CDR1 MNHEY and CDR2 SVGAGI. This CDR3 spans 16 amino acids. CDR3 bases: TGTGCCAGCAGTCACTCAGGCGCGGGCGAGGGGGAGACCCAGTACTTC. Translation: CASSHSGAGEGETQYF.

This clonotype was seen many times. The chain uses TRBV12-3 or TRBV12-4 and TRBJ1-5; D ambiguous. The CDR3 extends over 13 amino acids. Trimming took off 2 bases at V and 9 bases at J, with 11 bases between the two ends. CDR3 coding DNA: TGTGCCAGCAGTTTACGCGACCCGGCGCCCCAGCATTTT. Translation gives CASSLRDPAPQHF.

Only a few counts were recorded for this clonotype. A much larger clonotype is one base distant, so this may be a read error. The V and J genes are TRBV28 and TRBJ2-7; 12 bases map to TRBD1. CDR3 length equals 16 residues. J was trimmed by 5 bases and V by 3 bases; bases with no gene match: 8. The germline gives CDR1 MDHEN, CDR2 SYDVKM. The CDR3: CASSFSGTGGFHEQYV. CDR3 DNA sequence: TGTGCCAGCAGTTTTTCCGGGACAGGGGGCTTCCACGAGCAGTACGTC.

For this clonotype: At one boundary the junction diverges from the germline segment, which might be a read error. The gene calls are TRBV19 and TRBJ2-5; 12 positions agree with TRBD2. The germline V gene encodes CDR1 LNHDA and CDR2 SQIVND (reference sequence). CDR3 length: 17 residues. The CDR3: CASGPGRLAGAKETQSF. In nucleotides, the CDR3 is TGTGCCAGTGGTCCGGGAAGACTAGCGGGAGCTAAAGAGACCCAGTCCTTC. The entire variable domain, with the rest obtained from reference TRBV19 and TRBJ2-5, is as follows: DGGITQSPKYLFRKEGQNVTLSCEQNLNHDAMYWYRQDPGQGLRLIYYSQIVNDFQKGDIAEGYSVSREKKESFPLTVTSAQKNPTAFYLCASGPGRLAGAKETQSFGPGTRLLVL.

This clonotype was detected ten times or more. The rearrangement links TRBV9 to TRBJ1-6; 12 positions match TRBD1. This CDR3 has 15 amino acids. The J segment lost 13 bases and the V segment lost 2 bases, leaving 7 bases of the junction unmatched. CDR1 is SGDLS and CDR2 is YYNGEE in the germline V gene. The CDR3 sequence is CASSVGDRGREPLHF. CDR3 in DNA: TGTGCCAGCAGCGTGGGGGACAGGGGGCGCGAGCCCCTCCACTTT.

V usage is TRBV18 and J usage is TRBJ1-1; D uncertain. The V end was cut by 2 bases, the J end by 1 base, with 8 bases between. CDR1 is KGHSH, CDR2 LQKENI, per germline. CDR3 size: 14 residues. The CDR3 coding sequence is TGTGCCAGCTCACCATCGGCCGAGAACACTGAAGCTTTCTTT. It is translated as CASSPSAENTEAFF.

On this clonotype itself: It may be a read error: a sequence one base away is much more abundant. V is TRBV14 and J is TRBJ2-7; TRBD2 matches 7 bases. There are 15 residues in the CDR3. Germline values: CDR1 SGHDN, CDR2 FVKESK. CDR3 protein: CASSHGGSRSGERYV. CDR3 nucleotide sequence: TGTGCCAGCAGTCACGGGGGGTCAAGGTCGGGGGAGCGGTACGTC.

The table lists this clonotype with many counts. This chain uses TRBV4-3 with TRBJ1-2; D not certain. This CDR3 is built from 14 residues. Germline CDR1 LGHNA, CDR2 YSLEER. Trimming pared 0 bases from V and 7 bases from J, leaving 12 bases between. The CDR3 region is CASSQDREVRGYTF. CDR3 nucleotide sequence: TGCGCCAGCAGCCAAGATCGGGAAGTGCGTGGCTACACCTTC.

The chain has TRBV6-5 and TRBJ2-2; tentative D call: TRBD2 (7 bases). The germline V gene encodes CDR1 MNHEY and CDR2 SVGAGI. The CDR3 loop spans 19 amino acids. Between the trimmed V and J ends, which lost 6 bases and 3 bases, there was a span of 26 bases. CDR3 nucleotide sequence: TGTGCCAGCAGGCCCCCTGGGGGCGGGGGCCAGATATACACCGGGGAGCTGTTTTTT. Amino acid sequence: CASRPPGGGGQIYTGELFF.

Many counts were recorded for this clonotype. No conserved phenylalanine or tryptophan ends this CDR3, so it is likely a read error. This chain uses TRBV6-1 with TRBJ2-7, with TRBD2 matching over 13 bases. V lost 6 bases to trimming and J lost 4 bases; unmatched junction nucleotides: 6. The CDR3 covers 15 residues. Per germline, CDR1 MNHNS and CDR2 SASEGT. The CDR3 spells CASREGTSGVYEQYS. Here the CDR3 DNA reads TGTGCCAGCAGGGAGGGGACTAGCGGGGTTTACGAGCAGTACTCC.

This clonotype was detected many times. The chain employs TRBV6-6 and TRBJ1-2, with a possible D match to TRBD1 (6 bases). Trimming removed 10 bases from V and 3 bases from J, with 15 bases in between. Germline V CDR1 and CDR2: MNHNY, SVGAGI (reference sequence). The CDR3 is 13 amino acids. The DNA for the CDR3 is TGTGCCACAAGGACAGACCGATACTATGGCTACACCTTC. Encoded protein: CATRTDRYYGYTF.

This clonotype occurred many times. V gene TRBV4-2 combines with J gene TRBJ2-1; D is unresolved. Trimming stripped 1 base from V and 8 bases from J, with 21 bases between. The germline CDR1 and CDR2 sequences are LGHNA and YNFKEQ. This CDR3 comprises 17 residues. The CDR3 protein is CASSQGSQVIDVHEQFF. The CDR3 DNA sequence: TGTGCCAGCAGCCAAGGGTCCCAGGTTATCGACGTTCATGAGCAGTTCTTC.

This clonotype was detected many times. The chain links TRBV30 to TRBJ2-1, with D perhaps TRBD1 (6 bases). Germline assignment: CDR1 GTSNPN and CDR2 SVGIG (reference sequence). This CDR3 region has 14 residues. Trimming removed 4 bases at V and 0 bases at J, with 10 bases between. CDR3 in DNA: TGTGCCTGGATGAGGGGGAACTCCTACAATGAGCAGTTCTTC. This encodes CAWMRGNSYNEQFF.

The V and J genes are TRBV20-1 and TRBJ2-3, with TRBD2 identical over 11 bases. CDR1 and CDR2 from the germline V gene are DFQATT and SNEGSKA (reference sequence). The CDR3 totals 13 residues. V was clipped by 4 bases and J by 8 bases; unmatched bases: 5. In DNA form, the CDR3 reads TGCAGTGCTATTAGCGGGGGGGCCGGTACGCAGTATTTT. This gives the protein CSAISGGAGTQYF.

As for this clonotype: The final CDR3 position lacks the conserved phenylalanine or tryptophan, pointing to a likely read error. The chain uses TRBV15 and TRBJ1-5, with 9 bases that match TRBD1. The CDR3 has 18 residues. V trimming: 3 bases; J trimming: 1 base; junction bases outside the gene matches: 10. Germline CDR1 LNHNV, CDR2 YYDKDF (reference sequence). The CDR3 region is CATSRAPSGTGSNQPQHS. CDR3 bases: TGTGCCACCAGCAGGGCCCCCTCGGGGACAGGGAGCAATCAGCCCCAGCATTCA.

A word on this clonotype: This CDR3 is missing its conserved last phenylalanine or tryptophan, likely due to a read error. This chain joins TRBV7-2 and TRBJ2-5; a weak D match, TRBD1 (6 bases). Germline V gives CDR1 SGHTA, CDR2 FQGNSA. V shed 8 bases and J shed 5 bases, with 18 bases lying between them. The CDR3 runs 14 residues. The CDR3 protein is CASGSGTPPETQYL. CDR3 coding DNA: TGTGCCAGCGGCTCAGGGACACCCCCTGAGACCCAGTACCTC.

The V and J genes are TRBV27 and TRBJ2-6, with D maybe TRBD2 (5 bases). CDR3 length: 15 amino acids. Between the trimmed V and J ends, which lost 5 bases and 0 bases, there was a span of 8 bases. CDR1 is MNHEY, CDR2 SMNVEV, per germline (reference sequence). DNA for the CDR3: TGTGCCAGCAGTCCGGGAACCTCTGGGGCCAACGTCCTGACTTTC. Translation gives CASSPGTSGANVLTF.

This clonotype was seen only once. The chain has TRBV7-9 and TRBJ1-2; possibly TRBD1 for D (5 bases). Germline V gives CDR1 SEHNR, CDR2 FQNEAQ (reference sequence). Between the trimmed V and J ends, which lost 3 bases and 8 bases, there was a span of 16 bases. The CDR3 loop spans 14 amino acids. The CDR3 DNA reads as TGTGCCAGCAGCTTGGCACAGGCCAGCTTCGGCTACACCTTC. It codes for CASSLAQASFGYTF.

CDR3 protein: CASRPQRGRGETQYF. The CDR3 DNA sequence: TGTGCCAGCAGGCCCCAGCGGGGGCGGGGAGAGACCCAGTACTTC. This chain uses TRBV6-1 with TRBJ2-5, with 8 bases aligning to TRBD2. This CDR3 is 15 amino acids long. V lost 6 bases to trimming and J lost 4 bases; unmatched junction nucleotides: 10. The germline gives CDR1 MNHNS, CDR2 SASEGT.

The V call is TRBV2, the J call TRBJ1-6; 10 bases are a match to TRBD1. The CDR3 length is 15 residues. V shed 3 bases and J 6 bases; nucleotides not matched to a gene: 2. The germline CDR1 and CDR2 sequences are SNHLY and FYNNEI. The CDR3 loop is CASSETGGFNSPLHF. The CDR3 region has the DNA TGTGCCAGCAGTGAGACAGGGGGCTTTAATTCACCCCTCCACTTT.

The chain couples TRBV29-1 to TRBJ2-3; TRBD1 is a possible D gene (5 bases). Germline V lookup: CDR1 SQVTM, CDR2 ANQGSEA. The V end lost 7 bases, the J end lost 0 bases, and 8 bases lay between the germline ends. The CDR3 totals 12 residues. The CDR3 region is CSGGPSTDTQYF. The CDR3 DNA follows: TGCAGCGGGGGCCCCAGCACAGATACGCAGTATTTT.